The 30 T cell receptor beta chains below were found in one sample sequenced in a study of Ad26.COV2.S vaccination and SARS-CoV-2 variants. Sequencing was performed with immunoSEQ multiplex PCR; in TCRdb, only in-frame clones are kept and a portion is missing. The sample lists roughly 380,000 clones, over 75% occurring once. Treatment described: roughly 18 received Ad26.COV2.S at low or high dose, single or two shots; 5 received placebo; per-sample allocation not given. It was on day 63 after the first vaccine or placebo injection that samples were taken. This specimen was peripheral blood, taken in a trial of Ad26.COV2.S vaccine versus placebo. These receptors were taken from a person between 18 and 60 years old who received the Ad26.COV2.S COVID-19 vaccine or a placebo.

The rearrangement links TRBV6-5 to TRBJ1-1; 9 nucleotides agree with TRBD1. The length of the CDR3 is 12 residues. From germline, CDR1 is MNHEY and CDR2 SVGAGI. The J segment lost 7 bases and the V segment lost 5 bases, leaving 2 bases of the junction unmatched. This chain's CDR3 is CASSRDRVEAFF. CDR3 nucleotides: TGTGCCAGCAGTCGGGACAGGGTTGAAGCTTTCTTT.

The rearrangement uses TRBV18 and TRBJ1-2; D gene unclear. Trimming cost V 2 bases and J 8 bases, with 18 bases left between them. Germline-derived CDR1 and CDR2 are KGHSH and LQKENI. The CDR3 contains 15 residues. The CDR3 bases are TGTGCCAGCTCACCAGAAAAGGGAGAAGTTTACGGCTACACCTTC. Its protein is CASSPEKGEVYGYTF.

The rearrangement joins TRBV6-5 to TRBJ2-7, with D perhaps matching TRBD1 (6 bases). Looked up from germline, CDR1 is MNHEY and CDR2 is SVGAGI. Deletions cut 8 bases from V and 0 bases from J, with 17 bases between. CDR3 length: 15 amino acids. CDR3 DNA sequence: TGTGCCAGCGGACAGCGTCGGGGCAGCTCCTACGAGCAGTACTTC. It is translated as CASGQRRGSSYEQYF.

This clone turned up a few times. The gene calls are TRBV5-6 and TRBJ1-5, with D possibly matching TRBD1 (5 bases). Trimming stripped 0 bases from V and 5 bases from J, with 9 bases between. The CDR3 has 14 residues. In germline, CDR1 is SGHDT, CDR2 YYEEEE. The CDR3 spells CASSLGAGDQPQHF. Here the CDR3 DNA reads TGTGCCAGCAGCTTGGGAGCGGGGGATCAGCCCCAGCATTTT.

The V and J genes are TRBV7-9 and TRBJ2-5; the match to TRBD1 covers 7 bases. V shed 4 bases and J 5 bases; nucleotides not matched to a gene: 13. The germline CDR1 and CDR2 sequences are SEHNR and FQNEAQ (reference sequence). The CDR3 totals 16 residues. As DNA, the CDR3 is TGTGCCAGCAGCTACTATCCGGGACAGTCACAGGAGACCCAGTACTTC. It codes for CASSYYPGQSQETQYF.

The rearrangement joins TRBV6-5 to TRBJ1-4; D gene ambiguous. The length of the CDR3 is 14 residues. Germline CDR1 and CDR2: MNHEY and SVGAGI. V gave up 3 bases and J gave up 8 bases, with 13 bases separating them. CDR3 sequence reads: CASSYNAGYEKLFF. In DNA form, the CDR3 reads TGTGCCAGCAGTTATAACGCGGGGTACGAAAAACTGTTTTTT.

This chain joins TRBV7-6 and TRBJ2-3; no definite D call. The CDR3 length is 16 residues. Germline CDR1 is SGHVS and CDR2 is FNYEAQ. V lost 1 base, J lost 2 bases, and 13 bases lay in between. The CDR3 sequence: CASSLGGSLNTDTQYF. DNA of the CDR3: TGTGCCAGCAGCTTAGGAGGCAGTCTAAACACAGATACGCAGTATTTT.

In this sample, this clone turned up a few times. This chain joins TRBV29-1 and TRBJ1-2; 7 bases are shared with TRBD1. This CDR3 is built from 13 residues. V shed 0 bases, J shed 6 bases, and the junction held 4 bases outside the gene matches. CDR1 and CDR2 (germline): SQVTM, ANQGSEA. DNA of the CDR3: TGCAGCGTTGAAGATTACCAGGGGGATGGCTACACCTTC. Its translation is CSVEDYQGDGYTF.

About this clone: One end of the junction varies from germline; a read error may be responsible. The chain uses TRBV5-6 and TRBJ1-2, with a weak D call TRBD1 (5 bases). Looked up from germline, CDR1 is SGHDT and CDR2 is YYEEEE. The CDR3 spans 14 residues. CDR3 nucleotide sequence: TGTGCCAGCAGCTTGATGGGACGGACATATGTCTACACCTTC. It translates to CASSLMGRTYVYTF. The whole variable domain, filled in from reference TRBV5-6 and TRBJ1-2, reads DAGVTQSPTHLIKTRGQQVTLRCSPKSGHDTVSWYQQALGQGPQFIFQYYEEEERQRGNFPDRFSGHQFPNYSSELNVNALLLGDSALYLCASSLMGRTYVYTFGSGTRLTVV.

The count of this clone is one. The V and J genes are TRBV9 and TRBJ2-3, with D unresolved. V shed 0 bases and J shed 0 bases, with 8 bases lying between them. Germline values: CDR1 SGDLS, CDR2 YYNGEE. The CDR3 loop spans 15 amino acids. CDR3 sequence reads: CASSVGPVSTDTQYF. The DNA of the CDR3 is TGTGCCAGCAGCGTAGGCCCTGTTAGCACAGATACGCAGTATTTT.

The chain links TRBV7-9 to TRBJ1-1; the D gene is possibly TRBD1 (5 bases). This CDR3 region has 14 residues. Germline CDR1 and CDR2: SEHNR and FQNEAQ (reference sequence). Deletions cut 5 bases from V and 2 bases from J, with 12 bases between. CDR3 in DNA: TGTGCCAGCAGCCCGACAGAGCCTAACACTGAAGCTTTCTTT. Protein sequence: CASSPTEPNTEAFF.

The chain employs TRBV4-1 and TRBJ1-3, with 8 bases aligning to TRBD1. The CDR3 is 15 amino acids. CDR1 and CDR2 (germline): MGHRA, YSYEKL. J was trimmed by 4 bases and V by 2 bases; bases with no gene match: 4. The CDR3 region has the DNA TGCGCCAGCAGCCAACGACAGGGGAGGGGAAACACCATATATTTT. Residues: CASSQRQGRGNTIYF.

CDR3 loop: CSASRLQETQYF. The CDR3 coding sequence is TGCAGTGCTAGTAGGCTTCAAGAGACCCAGTACTTC. V is TRBV20-1 and J is TRBJ2-5; no reliable D call. CDR3 size: 12 residues. Germline lookup yields CDR1 DFQATT and CDR2 SNEGSKA (reference sequence). Trimming took off 3 bases at V and 2 bases at J, with 7 bases between the two ends.

V and J are TRBV6-5 and TRBJ2-7, with TRBD2 matching 8 bases. J was trimmed by 4 bases and V by 7 bases; bases with no gene match: 6. The CDR3 runs to 13 residues. Germline V CDR1 and CDR2: MNHEY, SVGAGI. The CDR3 reads CASTAGGAYEQYF. In nucleotides, the CDR3 is TGTGCCAGCACCGCCGGGGGGGCGTACGAGCAGTACTTC.

The gene calls are TRBV30 and TRBJ1-3, with a tentative D call TRBD1 (6 bases). CDR1 is GTSNPN and CDR2 is SVGIG in the germline V gene (reference sequence). V lost 0 bases and J 0 bases, leaving 12 bases between the germline ends. There are 16 residues in the CDR3. The CDR3 nucleotides are TGTGCCTGGAGTGTAGGGGACACGGACTCTGGAAACACCATATATTTT. Protein product: CAWSVGDTDSGNTIYF. Full variable domain (outside the CDR3, taken from reference TRBV30 and TRBJ1-3): SQTIHQWPATLVQPVGSPLSLECTVEGTSNPNLYWYRQAAGRGLQLLFYSVGIGQISSEVPQNLSASRPQDRQFILSSKKLLLSDSGFYLCAWSVGDTDSGNTIYFGEGSWLTVV.

The CDR3: CASSGGRGSSYNSPLHF. The CDR3 DNA reads as TGTGCCAGCAGCGGAGGGAGGGGAAGCTCCTATAATTCACCCCTCCACTTT. J is TRBJ1-6 and V is TRBV14, with a possible D match to TRBD1 (5 bases). This CDR3 spans 17 amino acids. V was shortened by 5 bases and J by 0 bases, with 14 bases between the two germline ends. In germline, CDR1 is SGHDN, CDR2 FVKESK.

This clone was detected only once. The J gene is TRBJ2-1, the V gene TRBV6-5; TRBD2 is a possible D gene (5 bases). Germline CDR1 MNHEY, CDR2 SVGAGI. Trimming removed 6 bases at V and 7 bases at J, with 16 bases between. The CDR3 length is 14 residues. CDR3 bases: TGTGCCAGCAGCCACGACGTGCCGGGGAATGAGCAGTTCTTC. Amino acid sequence: CASSHDVPGNEQFF.

This sequence joins TRBV4-1 and TRBJ1-1; 8 bases line up with TRBD1. The CDR3 has 17 residues. In germline, CDR1 is MGHRA, CDR2 YSYEKL. V gave up 2 bases and J gave up 3 bases; unmatched junction bases: 11. CDR3 residues: CASSQSRATGGHTEAFF. The DNA for the CDR3 is TGCGCCAGCAGCCAATCGCGAGCCACAGGGGGGCACACTGAAGCTTTCTTT.

The V call is TRBV30, the J call TRBJ1-2, with a tentative D call TRBD1 (5 bases). Per germline, CDR1 GTSNPN and CDR2 SVGIG (reference sequence). This CDR3 contains 13 residues. V was cut by 8 bases and J by 4 bases, with 17 bases left in between. CDR3 DNA: TGTGCCGGGTGGGGGGGACTATTCTATGGCTACACCTTC. As protein: CAGWGGLFYGYTF.

The chain joins TRBV30 to TRBJ1-6; a possible D gene is TRBD1 (5 bases). Trimming stripped 4 bases from V and 9 bases from J, with 22 bases between. Germline CDR1 is GTSNPN and CDR2 is SVGIG (reference sequence). The CDR3 sequence is 16 residues long. In nucleotides, the CDR3 is TGTGCCTGGACTATAAGGAGGGACGCCCGGGGTTCACCCCTCCACTTT. Protein: CAWTIRRDARGSPLHF.

The rearrangement uses TRBV29-1 and TRBJ1-1, with D tentatively TRBD1 (5 bases). The CDR3 extends over 17 amino acids. Germline values: CDR1 SQVTM, CDR2 ANQGSEA. V was trimmed by 0 bases and J by 5 bases, leaving 22 bases between them. DNA for the CDR3: TGCAGCGTTGAAGATCGGGGCAGGAAGGGGCCTACGACTGAAGCTTTCTTT. Encoded protein: CSVEDRGRKGPTTEAFF.

The V and J genes are TRBV6-4 and TRBJ2-7, with 13 bases aligning to TRBD2. In germline, CDR1 is MRHNA, CDR2 SNTAGT. V lost 6 bases and J lost 4; bases outside the gene matches: 12. The CDR3 loop spans 17 amino acids. The CDR3 coding sequence is TGTGCCAGCAGGACCCGACTAGCGGGGGGTCTGGGGTACGAGCAGTACTTC. The encoded protein is CASRTRLAGGLGYEQYF.

There are a few counts of this clone. This chain links TRBV19 with TRBJ1-2; tentative D call: TRBD1 (5 bases). The CDR3 length is 14 residues. In germline, CDR1 is LNHDA, CDR2 SQIVND (reference sequence). The V and J ends lost 2 bases and 3 bases respectively, with 10 bases between them. CDR3 DNA: TGTGCCAGTAGTATATCGGCAGGGTACTATGGCTACACCTTC. Its translation is CASSISAGYYGYTF.

This sequence joins TRBV7-9 and TRBJ1-1; no clear D. The CDR3 has 13 residues. From germline, CDR1 is SEHNR and CDR2 FQNEAQ (reference sequence). V shed 5 bases and J shed 3 bases, with 10 bases lying between them. The chain's CDR3 is CASSMDGHTEAFF. Written as DNA, the CDR3 is TGTGCCAGCAGCATGGACGGACACACTGAAGCTTTCTTT.

The genes are TRBV18 and TRBJ1-3; D remains ambiguous. The CDR3 totals 15 residues. Trimming took off 4 bases at V and 0 bases at J, with 10 bases between the two ends. CDR1 is KGHSH, CDR2 LQKENI, per germline. The CDR3 sequence is CASSLGRDSGNTIYF. CDR3 nucleotides: TGTGCCAGCTCACTCGGACGGGACTCTGGAAACACCATATATTTT.

This clone showed up just once. The V and J genes are TRBV6-4 and TRBJ2-7; D call uncertain. The germline V gene has CDR1 MRHNA and CDR2 SNTAGT. Trimming removed 3 bases from V and 2 bases from J, with 8 bases in between. CDR3 length: 13 residues. The CDR3 nucleotides are TGTGCCAGCAGTGAGGAGCCAACCTACGAGCAGTACTTC. Its translation: CASSEEPTYEQYF.

Only a few counts were recorded for this clone. V is TRBV7-2 and J is TRBJ1-6, with 7 bases lining up with TRBD1. Germline lookup yields CDR1 SGHTA and CDR2 FQGNSA. The J segment lost 10 bases and the V segment lost 5 bases, leaving 8 bases of the junction unmatched. The CDR3 has 14 residues. CDR3 sequence: CASSLTGDGSPLHF. In nucleotides, the CDR3 is TGTGCCAGCAGCCTAACAGGGGATGGGTCACCCCTCCACTTT.

Worth noting for this clone: One end of the junction varies from germline; a read error may be responsible. V and J are TRBV29-1 and TRBJ1-2; D gene uncertain. The V gene's germline CDR1 is SQVTM and CDR2 ANQGSEA. CDR3 size: 11 residues. The CDR3 DNA is TGCAGCGCTGAAGGTTTCTATGGCTACACCTTC. Amino acids: CSAEGFYGYTF.

The chain employs TRBV6-6 and TRBJ2-5, with D unresolved. V was trimmed by 1 base and J by 1 base, leaving 10 bases between them. Germline CDR1 is MNHNY and CDR2 is SVGAGI (reference sequence). This CDR3 is 15 amino acids long. The CDR3 DNA follows: TGTGCCAGCAGTTACTTAACGCCTACCCAAGAGACCCAGTACTTC. Encoded protein: CASSYLTPTQETQYF.

This chain links TRBV2 with TRBJ2-7, with D perhaps matching TRBD2 (6 bases). CDR1 SNHLY and CDR2 FYNNEI come from the germline V gene. V was clipped by 8 bases and J by 0 bases, with 14 bases between them. The CDR3 has 14 residues. This chain's CDR3 is CASSSARGSYEQYF. The CDR3 DNA reads TGTGCCAGCTCATCGGCGCGGGGCTCCTACGAGCAGTACTTC.